This note documents a single T cell receptor (beta chain) sequence. What antigen it recognizes has not been identified. One base away there is no much larger clone; base qualities are not given. The trial excluded patients who had a history of autoimmune disease or were on systemic immunosuppression. Peripheral blood for TCR sequencing was drawn from every dose cohort at baseline, at cycle 4 day 1 and at cycle 7 day 1. The samples were drawn from a first-in-human, open-label, multicenter phase I dose-escalation trial of ivuxolimab. The trial enrolled adults with locally advanced or metastatic head and neck squamous cell, hepatocellular, melanoma or renal cell carcinoma. Before TCR sequencing, CD4+ and CD8+ T cells were separately sorted from peripheral blood. Genomic DNA was isolated from the sorted cells so that the TCRbeta CDR3 region could be sequenced. The immunoSEQ Assay was used to sequence the TCRbeta CDR3 regions. Here the immuneACCESS table is served through TCRdb, limited to in-frame sequences with V and J called. Missing clones are a known gap in these copies; in checked studies unresolved V genes cover under half, and the rest lacks a known reason. Counted in this sample were 70,000 to 80,000 clones; around 88% of them appeared once. Approximately 0.86% of the sample comes from the top ten.

This sample is part of a study of OX40 agonist ivuxolimab in advanced cancers. At the level of the whole study: Ivuxolimab, which targeted the costimulatory receptor OX40 (CD134), was an agonistic, fully human IgG2 monoclonal antibody. Intravenous ivuxolimab was administered to patients every 2 weeks at six dose levels: 0.01, 0.1, 0.3, 1.5, 3 and 10 mg/kg. Of the approximately 53 patients in dose escalation, 19 had hepatocellular carcinoma, roughly 15 had melanoma, 9 had renal cell carcinoma and 9 had head and neck cancer. A male proportion of approximately 83% and a mean age of roughly 55 years, ranging from 23 to 79, were recorded for the dose-escalation cohort. Prior anti-PD-1, anti-PD-L1 or anti-CTLA-4 therapy was permitted, and roughly two fifths of dose-escalation patients had received checkpoint inhibitors. Partial responses occurred in three dose-escalation patients, of whom one had hepatocellular carcinoma and two had cutaneous melanoma. The point of sequencing TCRbeta in the periphery was to test whether ivuxolimab changed TCR sequence diversity and drove clonal T-cell expansion. The paper describes the monotherapy dose-escalation part (N ≈ 52 patients) of the phase I trial of ivuxolimab. Broader findings and caveats from the paper: Low levels of normalized T-cell clonal expansion were also seen in some patients who did not respond. The antigen specificity of the clonally expanded peripheral T cells was not determined. On average, CD8+ T cells showed more expanded clones than CD4+ T cells after ivuxolimab. At doses from 0.1 to 3.0 mg/kg, clonal expansion was seen in both CD4+ and CD8+ blood T cells between baseline and week 6. In the 0.1-3.0 mg/kg groups, partial responders had among the lowest normalized peripheral clonal expansion, particularly in CD8+ T cells.

Measured from the cysteine to the phenylalanine, the CDR3 is 12 residues long. Only CDR3 DNA is held: 36 bases, read in frame from base 1. The germline V gene supplies CDR1 SGHTA and CDR2 FQGNSA. Relative to germline, V is 5 bases shorter and J is 1 base shorter, with 5 bases between their ends. The sample in question was CD4+ or CD8+ T cells sorted from blood, obtained in a trial of the OX40 agonist ivuxolimab. The receptor was isolated from an adult with an advanced solid tumor such as melanoma, head and neck, liver or kidney cancer. The chain is assembled from TRBV7-2 and TRBJ1-2; no D gene can be assigned with confidence. This receptor has the CDR3 CASSAGNYGYTF. The sequenced DNA: TGTGCCAGCAGCGCAGGTAACTATGGCTACACCTTC.